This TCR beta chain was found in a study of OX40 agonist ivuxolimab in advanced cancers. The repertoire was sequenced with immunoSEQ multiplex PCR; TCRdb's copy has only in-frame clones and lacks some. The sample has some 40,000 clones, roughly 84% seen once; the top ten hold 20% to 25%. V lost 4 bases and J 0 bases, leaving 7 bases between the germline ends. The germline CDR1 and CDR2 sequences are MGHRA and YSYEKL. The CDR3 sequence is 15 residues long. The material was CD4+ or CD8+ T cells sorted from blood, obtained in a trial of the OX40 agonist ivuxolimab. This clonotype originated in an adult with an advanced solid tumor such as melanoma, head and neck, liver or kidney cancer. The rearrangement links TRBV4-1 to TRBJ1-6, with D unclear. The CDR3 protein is CASSPTASYNSPLHF. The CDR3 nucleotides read TGCGCCAGCAGCCCTACTGCCTCCTATAATTCACCCCTCCACTTT.